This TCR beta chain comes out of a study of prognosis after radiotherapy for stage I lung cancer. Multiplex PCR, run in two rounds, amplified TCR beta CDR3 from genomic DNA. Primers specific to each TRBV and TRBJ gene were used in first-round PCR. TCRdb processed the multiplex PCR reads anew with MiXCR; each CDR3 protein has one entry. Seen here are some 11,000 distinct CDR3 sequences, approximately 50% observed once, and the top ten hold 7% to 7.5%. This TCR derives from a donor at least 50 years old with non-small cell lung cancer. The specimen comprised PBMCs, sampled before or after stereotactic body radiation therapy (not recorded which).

The CDR3 region is CASSLPGLAGGPVTGELFF. CDR3 bases: TGTGCCAGCAGCTTACCGGGACTAGCGGGAGGGCCGGTCACCGGGGAGCTGTTTTTT. The chain recombines TRBV7-2 with TRBJ2-2; TRBD2 agrees at 16 bases. V gave up 2 bases and J gave up 4 bases; unmatched junction bases: 7. Germline lookup yields CDR1 SGHTA and CDR2 FQGNSA. The CDR3 loop spans 19 amino acids.